This T cell receptor beta chain was profiled in a study of radiotherapy plus CTLA-4 blockade in lung cancer. Study overall: Disease control was achieved by approximately 32% of patients, and objective responses by around 17%.

CDR3 length: 15 residues. V gave up 5 bases and J gave up 3 bases, with 14 bases separating them. The germline CDR1 and CDR2 sequences are SGHTA and FQGNSA. This clone has only one observation. Antigen: not known. Overall study findings and caveats: How blood T cell clones changed early, along with interferon-beta, reportedly forecast response best. Among blood TCR repertoires after radiotherapy plus ipilimumab, tumor-derived clones expanded.

Sequencing used immunoSEQ multiplex PCR; TCRdb keeps in-frame clones, though not all of them. The sample includes approximately 40,000 clones, around 79% of them seen just once. This specimen was peripheral blood, taken from a patient treated with radiotherapy plus ipilimumab. The chain links TRBV7-2 to TRBJ1-5; the D is unclear. This TCR was recovered from a human donor with non-small cell lung cancer who had stable disease on radiotherapy plus ipilimumab. The CDR3 here is CASSPRGDVNQPQHF. As DNA, the CDR3 is TGTGCCAGCAGCCCCCGGGGTGACGTCAATCAGCCCCAGCATTTT.